Below, 14 T cell receptor beta chains from the same sample are listed, as sequenced in a study of shared clonotypes between healthy human individuals. CD45RO negativity and positive selection for CCR7 defined naive CD8 cells, a population that excluded terminally differentiated effector memory CD45RA+ cells. Repertoires were generated with immunoSEQ multiplex PCR, while TCRdb's copy carries only in-frame clones and drops some. The table records 700,000 to 950,000 clones, just over 95% of them present only once. Sequenced material: naive CD8+ T cells sorted from blood. Source of these receptors: a man aged 25-40 years in good health.

The chain joins TRBV29-1 to TRBJ2-5; D remains ambiguous. Germline V gives CDR1 SQVTM, CDR2 ANQGSEA. Trimming removed 0 bases at V and 3 bases at J, with 11 bases between. This CDR3 has 14 residues. CDR3 amino acids: CSVEDLSVEETQYF. CDR3 nucleotides: TGCAGCGTTGAAGATCTGTCAGTAGAAGAGACCCAGTACTTC.

J is TRBJ2-2 and V is TRBV5-6; D is ambiguous. Germline V gene sequence: CDR1 SGHDT, CDR2 YYEEEE. V dropped 1 base and J dropped 7 bases, with 5 bases sitting between them. The CDR3 has 12 amino acids. CDR3: CASSLNVGELFF. The CDR3 region has the DNA TGTGCCAGCAGCTTGAATGTCGGGGAGCTGTTTTTT.

V and J are TRBV18 and TRBJ2-7, with 7 bases matching TRBD2. V dropped 1 base and J dropped 3; count of bases not matched to a gene: 0. Per germline, CDR1 KGHSH and CDR2 LQKENI. CDR3 length: 13 residues. Here the CDR3 DNA reads TGTGCCAGCTCACCACGGGGGGGCTACGAGCAGTACTTC. Its protein is CASSPRGGYEQYF. Full variable domain (outside the CDR3, taken from reference TRBV18 and TRBJ2-7): NAGVMQNPRHLVRRRGQEARLRCSPMKGHSHVYWYRQLPEEGLKFMVYLQKENIIDESGMPKERFSAEFPKEGPSILRIQQVVRGDSAAYFCASSPRGGYEQYFGPGTRLTVT.

This sequence joins TRBV11-2 and TRBJ2-7, with 9 bases matching TRBD2. Unmatched junction bases numbered 12, after V lost 4 bases and J lost 2 bases. The germline gives CDR1 SGHAT, CDR2 FQNNGV. This CDR3 has 17 amino acids. The CDR3 region has the DNA TGTGCCAGCAGCTCGCCCGGGACTAGCTTAACTCCCTACGAGCAGTACTTC. Translating gives CASSSPGTSLTPYEQYF.

The rearrangement joins TRBV29-1 to TRBJ1-3, with D tentatively TRBD1 (5 bases). This CDR3 has 14 residues. Trimming took 3 bases from V and 8 from J, leaving 17 bases between them. Per germline, CDR1 SQVTM and CDR2 ANQGSEA. This CDR3 is CSVERPGLGDTIYF. The DNA for the CDR3 is TGCAGCGTTGAGAGGCCGGGACTGGGGGACACCATATATTTT.

This rearrangement joins TRBV18 to TRBJ1-1, with a possible D match to TRBD1 (5 bases). The CDR3 totals 18 residues. V was pared by 0 bases and J by 1 base, with 18 bases between. Germline V gene sequence: CDR1 KGHSH, CDR2 LQKENI. The CDR3 region is CASSPPWDAIGRNTEAFF. The CDR3 nucleotides read TGTGCCAGCTCACCACCATGGGACGCCATAGGTAGGAACACTGAAGCTTTCTTT. The full variable domain, rest sourced from reference TRBV18 and TRBJ1-1, is NAGVMQNPRHLVRRRGQEARLRCSPMKGHSHVYWYRQLPEEGLKFMVYLQKENIIDESGMPKERFSAEFPKEGPSILRIQQVVRGDSAAYFCASSPPWDAIGRNTEAFFGQGTRLTVV.

The genes are TRBV19 and TRBJ2-1; 9 bases align to TRBD2. Germline V lookup: CDR1 LNHDA, CDR2 SQIVND (reference sequence). This CDR3 has 14 residues. V lost 1 base, J lost 5 bases, and 0 bases stayed unmatched. CDR3 sequence (DNA): TGTGCCAGTAGTATAGGACTAGCGGACAATGAGCAGTTCTTC. Its protein product is CASSIGLADNEQFF.

The V and J genes are TRBV11-2 and TRBJ2-5; TRBD2 is a possible D gene (7 bases). Trimming pared 4 bases from V and 8 bases from J, leaving 20 bases between. Germline CDR1 and CDR2: SGHAT and FQNNGV. The CDR3 covers 15 residues. CDR3 amino acids: CASSSQGRGSKTQYF. CDR3 bases: TGTGCCAGCAGCTCCCAGGGGAGGGGGTCAAAAACCCAGTACTTC.

The rearrangement links TRBV13 to TRBJ2-1, with 11 bases identical to TRBD2. Germline trimming cut 2 bases from V and 9 bases from J; bases unmatched to any gene: 6. Germline values: CDR1 PRHDT, CDR2 FYEKMQ (reference sequence). This CDR3 contains 15 residues. The CDR3 DNA reads as TGTGCCAGCAGCTTAACTAGCGGGAGATTGGGTGAGCAGTTCTTC. It specifies CASSLTSGRLGEQFF.

This chain links TRBV10-3 with TRBJ2-3; perhaps TRBD2 as D (6 bases). The CDR3 runs 16 residues. CDR1 is ENHRY, CDR2 SYGVKD, per germline. V lost 0 bases to trimming and J lost 4 bases, with 14 bases between them. CDR3 sequence reads: CAISESGGTGADTQYF. Here the CDR3 DNA reads TGTGCCATCAGTGAGTCGGGCGGGACGGGGGCAGATACGCAGTATTTT.

The chain joins TRBV10-1 to TRBJ2-7, with TRBD1 matching over 8 bases. With V trimmed by 5 bases and J by 6 bases, 9 bases remained unmatched. Germline CDR1 reads WNHNN; CDR2 reads SYGVQD (reference sequence). The CDR3 runs 14 residues. This CDR3 reads CASSTGQGSREQYF. CDR3 DNA sequence: TGCGCCAGCAGTACTGGACAGGGATCGCGCGAGCAGTACTTC.

V and J are TRBV9 and TRBJ2-7, with 8 bases that match TRBD2. The CDR3 consists of 14 residues. Unmatched junction bases numbered 6, after V lost 5 bases and J lost 2 bases. Germline V CDR1 and CDR2: SGDLS, YYNGEE. The CDR3 here is CASSFSGNPYEQYF. As DNA, the CDR3 is TGTGCCAGCAGTTTTAGCGGGAACCCCTACGAGCAGTACTTC.

CDR3 sequence (DNA): TGCGCCAGCAGCCTCAAGGGGGCGGTTCAGGGCTACACCTTC. This encodes CASSLKGAVQGYTF. The J gene is TRBJ1-2, the V gene TRBV4-1; 7 bases agree with TRBD1. V was clipped by 4 bases and J by 8 bases; unmatched bases: 10. In germline, CDR1 is MGHRA, CDR2 YSYEKL. This CDR3 is 14 amino acids long.

The chain combines TRBV2 with TRBJ2-7; D possibly corresponds to TRBD2 (6 bases). The V and J ends lost 2 bases and 0 bases respectively, with 8 bases between them. CDR3 length: 14 residues. The germline V gene has CDR1 SNHLY and CDR2 FYNNEI. CDR3 DNA sequence: TGTGCCAGCAGTGAACGGGGGATCTCCTACGAGCAGTACTTC. Protein: CASSERGISYEQYF.